This is a list of T cell receptor beta chains from one sample in a study of PD-1 blockade in classical Hodgkin lymphoma. Measured with immunoSEQ multiplex PCR; TCRdb has only the in-frame clones, and not every one. This table has 25,000 to 35,000 clones, about 70% appearing once. The sample in question was peripheral blood mononuclear cells (PBMCs), obtained before the fourth cycle of nivolumab. The origin of the receptors is a human donor with classical Hodgkin lymphoma. Each CDR3 is given with its conserved first and last residue.

TRBV4-3 | CASSPDRGVIYGYTF
TRBV5-1 | CASSFSGQGHNEQFF
TRBV6-5 | CASSYAEQGYEQFF
TRBV28 | CASSLPIPGHASNEQFF
TRBV25-1 | CASSEFPGLGGYTF
TRBV5-6 | CASSATGQETQYF
TRBV30 | CAWRTGDGYTF
TRBV7-8 | CASSLDHEQYF
TRBV14 | CASTQGLGTEAFF
TRBV30 | CAWNTDRVFTEAFF
TRBV27 | CASSLTGHRSYEQYF
TRBV6-1 | CANLDSQGAQYF
TRBV29-1 | CSVEDGYYGYTF
TRBV6-5 | CASRDFQETQYF
TRBV27 | CASSLSGGLAYGYTF
TRBV4-1 | CASSQDSKENSPLHF
TRBV19 | CASSALESGEQFF
TRBV20-1 | CSARDGYEQYF
TRBV5-6 | CASSLGTGNTIYF